These T cell receptor beta chains were read from a single sample in a study of a mutant IDH1 vaccine in newly diagnosed glioma. The antigens of these receptors remain unknown. Profiled with immunoSEQ multiplex PCR; TCRdb holds only in-frame clones, not every one. Of roughly 60,000 clones listed, 74% were seen once; the top ten hold 4.5% to 5%. The specimen comprised PBMCs, sampled from a glioma patient whose treatment included an IDH1 peptide vaccine. The receptors were gathered from a man between 50 and 59 years old with glioma. Each CDR3 is given with its conserved first and last residue. Fields, in order: V gene, J gene, clone size, D gene, CDR3 protein, CDR3 DNA. A D gene is named only where the DNA matches it firmly. Clone size is not always given. Where it is, it says once, few, many or a class for expanded clones.

V: TRBV5-8
J: TRBJ2-2
size: .
D: .
CDR3: CASSLDRGGSNTGELFF
DNA: TGTGCCAGCAGCTTGGACAGGGGGGGTTCGAACACCGGGGAGCTGTTTTTT

V: TRBV5-1
J: TRBJ2-7
size: .
D: TRBD1
CDR3: CASSWETGGFEQYF
DNA: TGCGCCAGCAGCTGGGAGACAGGGGGCTTCGAGCAGTACTTC

V: TRBV27
J: TRBJ1-2
size: .
D: .
CDR3: CASGVASNYGYTF
DNA: TGTGCCAGCGGGGTGGCCTCTAACTATGGCTACACCTTC

V: TRBV18
J: TRBJ1-1
size: few
D: .
CDR3: CASSRETEAFF
DNA: TGTGCCAGCTCCCGAGAAACTGAAGCTTTCTTT

V: TRBV6-6
J: TRBJ1-5
size: .
D: .
CDR3: CASSYSVGQPQHF
DNA: TGTGCCAGCAGTTACTCAGTAGGTCAGCCCCAGCATTTT

V: TRBV5-1
J: TRBJ2-7
size: .
D: .
CDR3: CASSLKAVSSYEQYF
DNA: TGCGCCAGCAGCTTAAAGGCGGTTAGCTCCTACGAGCAGTACTTC

V: TRBV2
J: TRBJ2-2
size: .
D: .
CDR3: CASSEAALTGELFF
DNA: TGTGCCAGCAGTGAAGCCGCCCTTACCGGGGAGCTGTTTTTT

V: TRBV7-9
J: TRBJ1-5
size: .
D: .
CDR3: CASSFDGNQPQHF
DNA: TGTGCCAGCAGCTTCGACGGTAATCAGCCCCAGCATTTT

V: TRBV30
J: TRBJ1-6
size: .
D: .
CDR3: CAWSVLVTAINSPLHF
DNA: TGTGCCTGGAGTGTACTAGTTACGGCTATTAATTCACCCCTCCACTTT

V: TRBV9
J: TRBJ1-5
size: few
D: .
CDR3: CASSATGSNQPQHF
DNA: TGTGCCAGCAGCGCCACAGGGAGCAATCAGCCCCAGCATTTT

V: TRBV2
J: TRBJ2-3
size: .
D: TRBD1
CDR3: CASRGQPPDTDTQYF
DNA: TGTGCCAGCAGGGGACAGCCTCCTGACACAGATACGCAGTATTTT

V: TRBV18
J: TRBJ1-5
size: .
D: .
CDR3: CASSRGGGQGTNQPQHF
DNA: TGTGCCAGCTCACGCGGGGGGGGGCAGGGAACGAATCAGCCCCAGCATTTT

V: TRBV7-2
J: TRBJ2-7
size: .
D: .
CDR3: CASSLGVGPSYEQYF
DNA: TGTGCCAGCAGCTTAGGGGTCGGCCCCTCCTACGAGCAGTACTTC

V: TRBV27
J: TRBJ1-2
size: .
D: .
CDR3: CASSLRGAGYGYTF
DNA: TGTGCCAGCAGTTTGCGGGGGGCTGGCTATGGCTACACCTTC

V: TRBV2
J: TRBJ1-5
size: .
D: .
CDR3: CASREYGQSGAQHF
DNA: TGTGCCAGCAGGGAATACGGACAGTCGGGGGCCCAGCATTTT

V: TRBV7-2
J: TRBJ1-2
size: .
D: TRBD1
CDR3: CASSPGQGPYGYTF
DNA: TGTGCCAGCAGCCCCGGACAGGGCCCCTATGGCTACACCTTC

V: TRBV7-9
J: TRBJ1-1
size: .
D: .
CDR3: CASSKQGPFRTFF
DNA: TGTGCCAGCAGCAAACAGGGACCCTTCCGAACTTTCTTT

V: TRBV20-1
J: TRBJ2-3
size: .
D: .
CDR3: CSARADTQYF
DNA: TGCAGTGCAAGGGCAGATACGCAGTATTTT

V: TRBV6-5
J: TRBJ2-7
size: .
D: TRBD1
CDR3: CASSYSFTGGSLEQYF
DNA: TGTGCCAGCAGTTACTCGTTCACAGGGGGATCCCTCGAGCAGTACTTC

V: TRBV5-1
J: TRBJ1-1
size: .
D: .
CDR3: CASRDNYDQAFF
DNA: TGCGCCAGCAGGGACAATTATGACCAAGCTTTCTTT

V: TRBV7-9
J: TRBJ1-4
size: few
D: TRBD1
CDR3: CASSLLDREGEKLFF
DNA: TGTGCCAGCAGCTTGCTCGACAGGGAGGGTGAAAAACTGTTTTTT

V: TRBV28
J: TRBJ1-2
size: .
D: .
CDR3: CASGGETF
DNA: TGTGCCAGTGGGGGGGAAACCTTC

V: TRBV7-8
J: TRBJ1-3
size: .
D: .
CDR3: CASSKQDGNTIYF
DNA: TGTGCCAGCAGCAAGCAGGATGGAAACACCATATATTTT

V: TRBV7-2
J: TRBJ1-2
size: .
D: TRBD1
CDR3: CASSPGQGARLSGYTF
DNA: TGTGCCAGCAGCCCGGGACAGGGGGCGCGGCTCTCTGGCTACACCTTC

V: TRBV18
J: TRBJ2-1
size: .
D: TRBD2
CDR3: CASSPPTTSGGAGEQFF
DNA: TGTGCCAGCTCACCACCGACAACTAGCGGGGGGGCCGGTGAGCAGTTCTTC

V: TRBV30
J: TRBJ1-1
size: .
D: .
CDR3: CAWSGQGNTEAFF
DNA: TGTGCCTGGAGTGGGCAGGGGAACACTGAAGCTTTCTTT

V: TRBV2
J: TRBJ1-3
size: .
D: .
CDR3: CASSEAGNGNTIYF
DNA: TGTGCCAGCAGTGAAGCTGGAAATGGAAACACCATATATTTT

V: TRBV2
J: TRBJ1-1
size: .
D: .
CDR3: CASSERSAGSLGSEAFF
DNA: TGTGCCAGCAGTGAAAGGAGTGCAGGGTCCCTCGGCTCTGAAGCTTTCTTT

V: TRBV30
J: TRBJ2-7
size: .
D: .
CDR3: CAWSVVREQYF
DNA: TGTGCCTGGAGTGTAGTGAGAGAGCAGTACTTC

V: TRBV27
J: TRBJ2-7
size: .
D: TRBD2
CDR3: CASSFLREGYEQYF
DNA: TGTGCCAGCAGTTTTCTACGGGAGGGCTACGAGCAGTACTTC

V: TRBV5-4
J: TRBJ2-7
size: .
D: .
CDR3: CASSSIESSYEQYF
DNA: TGTGCCAGCAGCTCAATAGAATCTTCCTACGAGCAGTACTTC